Listed here is a single TCR beta chain. A much bigger clone sits one base away, suggesting this may be a read error. Time point here: newly diagnosed GD, antithyroid drugs for less than 3 months. The TCR library was made from RNA extracted from PBMCs. Graves' disease diagnoses followed American Thyroid Association guidelines. This sample was included in a study of regulatory T cells in long-lasting Graves disease. With iRepertoire HTBI primers and Arm-PCR of CDR3 regions, TCR beta libraries were built. One entry per CDR3 protein, called by TCRdb with MiXCR from the multiplex PCR reads. The sample lists hundreds of thousands of distinct CDR3 sequences; over 15% were seen once. Trimming shortened V by 5 bases and J by 10 bases, and 12 bases separated the two germline ends. The CDR3 has 12 residues. Germline loops: CDR1 SEHNR, CDR2 FQNEAQ (reference sequence). The data were also submitted as part of a second study, on T cells in Graves' hyperthyroidism and ophthalmopathy.

This receptor was taken from a man aged 35-49 years with Graves disease. This sample comprised peripheral blood mononuclear cells (PBMCs), obtained at new diagnosis, from a patient treated with antithyroid drugs. This chain links TRBV7-9 with TRBJ2-1; D is uncertain. As DNA, the CDR3 is TGTGCCAGCAGCCCCCCCGGCTACGAGCAGTTCTTC. Amino acid sequence: CASSPPGYEQFF.